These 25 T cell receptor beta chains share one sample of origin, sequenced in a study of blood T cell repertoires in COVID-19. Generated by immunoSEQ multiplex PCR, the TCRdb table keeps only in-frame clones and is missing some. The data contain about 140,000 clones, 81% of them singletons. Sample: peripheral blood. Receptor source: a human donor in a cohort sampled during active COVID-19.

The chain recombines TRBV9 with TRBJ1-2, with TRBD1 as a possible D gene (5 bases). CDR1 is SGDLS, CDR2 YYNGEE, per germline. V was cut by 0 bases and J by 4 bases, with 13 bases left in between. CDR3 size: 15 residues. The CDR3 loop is CASSVEGSVAYGYTF. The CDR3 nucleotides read TGTGCCAGCAGCGTAGAGGGGTCTGTCGCCTATGGCTACACCTTC.

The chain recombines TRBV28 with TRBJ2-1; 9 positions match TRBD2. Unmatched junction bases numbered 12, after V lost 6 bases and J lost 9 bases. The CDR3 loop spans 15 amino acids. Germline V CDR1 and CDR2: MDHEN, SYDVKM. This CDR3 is CASRPVAGALGEQFF. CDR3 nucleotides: TGTGCCAGCAGGCCGGTAGCGGGAGCGCTCGGTGAGCAGTTCTTC.

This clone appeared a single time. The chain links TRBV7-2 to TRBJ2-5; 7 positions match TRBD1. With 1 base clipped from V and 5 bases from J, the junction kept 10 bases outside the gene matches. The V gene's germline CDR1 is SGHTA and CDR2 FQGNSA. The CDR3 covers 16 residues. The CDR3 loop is CASSLVRDSARETQYF. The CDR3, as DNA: TGTGCCAGCAGCTTAGTCAGGGACAGCGCTAGGGAGACCCAGTACTTC. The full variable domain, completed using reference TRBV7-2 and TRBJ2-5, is GAGVSQSPSNKVTEKGKDVELRCDPISGHTALYWYRQSLGQGLEFLIYFQGNSAPDKSGLPSDRFSAERTGGSVSTLTIQRTQQEDSAVYLCASSLVRDSARETQYFGPGTRLLVL.

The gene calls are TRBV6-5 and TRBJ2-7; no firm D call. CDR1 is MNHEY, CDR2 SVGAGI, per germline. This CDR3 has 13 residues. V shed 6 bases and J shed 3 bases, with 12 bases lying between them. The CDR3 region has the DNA TGTGCCAGCAGCCGAATACCCAGCTACGAGCAGTACTTC. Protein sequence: CASSRIPSYEQYF.

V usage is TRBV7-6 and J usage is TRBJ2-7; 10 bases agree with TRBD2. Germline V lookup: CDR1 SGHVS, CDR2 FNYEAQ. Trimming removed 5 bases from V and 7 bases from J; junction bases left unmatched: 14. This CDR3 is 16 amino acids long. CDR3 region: CASSPKVLAGVTEQYF. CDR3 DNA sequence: TGTGCCAGCAGCCCGAAGGTCCTAGCGGGAGTGACAGAGCAGTACTTC.

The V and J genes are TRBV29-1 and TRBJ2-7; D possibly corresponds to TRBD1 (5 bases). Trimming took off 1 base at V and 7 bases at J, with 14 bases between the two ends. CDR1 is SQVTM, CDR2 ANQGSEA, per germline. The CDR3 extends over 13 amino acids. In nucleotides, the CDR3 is TGCAGCGTTGAAGGTCAGGGCCCCCGGGAGCAGTACTTC. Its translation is CSVEGQGPREQYF.

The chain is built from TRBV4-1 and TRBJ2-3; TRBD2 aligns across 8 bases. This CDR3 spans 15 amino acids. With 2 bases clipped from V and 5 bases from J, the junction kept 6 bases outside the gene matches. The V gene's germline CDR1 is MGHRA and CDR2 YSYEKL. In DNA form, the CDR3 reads TGCGCCAGCAGCCAACTAGCGGGCTCCCGAGATACGCAGTATTTT. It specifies CASSQLAGSRDTQYF.

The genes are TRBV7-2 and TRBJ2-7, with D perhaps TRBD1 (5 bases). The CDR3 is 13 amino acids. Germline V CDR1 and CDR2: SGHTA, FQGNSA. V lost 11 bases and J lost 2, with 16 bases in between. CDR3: CASSPGHPYEQYF. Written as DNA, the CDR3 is TGTGCCTCCTCCCCCGGACACCCCTACGAGCAGTACTTC.

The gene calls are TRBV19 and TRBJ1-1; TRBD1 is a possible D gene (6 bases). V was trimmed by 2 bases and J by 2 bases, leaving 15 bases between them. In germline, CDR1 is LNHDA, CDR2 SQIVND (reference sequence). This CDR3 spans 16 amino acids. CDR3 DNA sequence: TGTGCCAGTAGTATAACCCCAGGGGTGGAAAACACTGAAGCTTTCTTT. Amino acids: CASSITPGVENTEAFF. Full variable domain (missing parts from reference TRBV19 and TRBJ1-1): DGGITQSPKYLFRKEGQNVTLSCEQNLNHDAMYWYRQDPGQGLRLIYYSQIVNDFQKGDIAEGYSVSREKKESFPLTVTSAQKNPTAFYLCASSITPGVENTEAFFGQGTRLTVV.

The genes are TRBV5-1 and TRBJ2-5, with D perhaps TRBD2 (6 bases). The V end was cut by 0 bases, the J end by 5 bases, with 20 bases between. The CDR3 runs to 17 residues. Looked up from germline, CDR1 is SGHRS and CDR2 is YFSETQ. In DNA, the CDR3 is TGCGCCAGCAGCTTGGTGAGGGTAGCGGACCGTGGGGAGACCCAGTACTTC. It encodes CASSLVRVADRGETQYF.

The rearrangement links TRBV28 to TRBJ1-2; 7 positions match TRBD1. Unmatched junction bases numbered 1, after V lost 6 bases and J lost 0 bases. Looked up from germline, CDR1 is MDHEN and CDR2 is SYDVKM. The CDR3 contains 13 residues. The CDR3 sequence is CASRTGSNYGYTF. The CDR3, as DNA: TGTGCCAGCAGGACAGGGTCTAACTATGGCTACACCTTC.

CDR3 in DNA: TGTGCCATCAGCCAGGGGATGAACGAGCAGTACTTC. Protein product: CAISQGMNEQYF. The chain employs TRBV10-3 and TRBJ2-7, with a possible D match to TRBD1 (6 bases). CDR3 size: 12 residues. The germline V gene has CDR1 ENHRY and CDR2 SYGVKD. The V end was cut by 6 bases, the J end by 5 bases, with 11 bases between.

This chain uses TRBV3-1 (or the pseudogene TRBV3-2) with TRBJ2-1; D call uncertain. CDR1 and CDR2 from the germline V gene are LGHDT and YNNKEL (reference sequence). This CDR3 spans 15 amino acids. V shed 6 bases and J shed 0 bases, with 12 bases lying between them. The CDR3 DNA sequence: TGTGCCAGCAGTGTAGCCCGGAGCTCCTACAATGAGCAGTTCTTC. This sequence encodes CASSVARSSYNEQFF.

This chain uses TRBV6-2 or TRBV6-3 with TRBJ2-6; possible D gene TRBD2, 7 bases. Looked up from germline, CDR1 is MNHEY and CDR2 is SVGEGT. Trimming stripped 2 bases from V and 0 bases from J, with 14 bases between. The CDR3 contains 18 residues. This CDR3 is CASSYERGGTSGANVLTF. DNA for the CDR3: TGTGCCAGCAGTTACGAAAGGGGGGGGACCTCTGGGGCCAACGTCCTGACTTTC.

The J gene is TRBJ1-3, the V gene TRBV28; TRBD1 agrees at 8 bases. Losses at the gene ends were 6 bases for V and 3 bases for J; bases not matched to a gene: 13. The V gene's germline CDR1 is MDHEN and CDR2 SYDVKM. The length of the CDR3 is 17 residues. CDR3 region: CASSPFMTRGLGNTIYF. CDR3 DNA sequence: TGTGCCAGCAGCCCTTTTATGACCAGGGGGCTTGGAAACACCATATATTTT.

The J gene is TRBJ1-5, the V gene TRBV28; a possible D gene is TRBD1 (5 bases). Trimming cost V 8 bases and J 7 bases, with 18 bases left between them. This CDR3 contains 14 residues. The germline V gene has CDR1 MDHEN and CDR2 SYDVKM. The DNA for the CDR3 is TGTGCCAGCGTTGCTGGGGGGATTAGGCAGCCCCAGCATTTT. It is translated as CASVAGGIRQPQHF.

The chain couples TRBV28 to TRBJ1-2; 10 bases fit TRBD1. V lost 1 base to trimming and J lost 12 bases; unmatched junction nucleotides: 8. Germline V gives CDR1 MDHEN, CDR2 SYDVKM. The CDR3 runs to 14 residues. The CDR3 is CASSLSRQGASNTF. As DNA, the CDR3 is TGTGCCAGCAGTTTATCGAGACAGGGGGCTAGCAACACCTTC.

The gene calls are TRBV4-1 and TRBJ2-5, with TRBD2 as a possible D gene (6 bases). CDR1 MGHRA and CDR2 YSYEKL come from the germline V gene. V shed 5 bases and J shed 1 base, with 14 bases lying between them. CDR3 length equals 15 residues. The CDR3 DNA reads TGCGCCAGCAGCATAAGTGAGCGGGCCCAAGAGACCCAGTACTTC. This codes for CASSISERAQETQYF.

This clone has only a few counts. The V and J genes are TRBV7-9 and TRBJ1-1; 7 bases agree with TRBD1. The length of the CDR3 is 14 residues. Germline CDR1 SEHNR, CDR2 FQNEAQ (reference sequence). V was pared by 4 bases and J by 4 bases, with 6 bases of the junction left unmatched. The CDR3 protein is CASSSQGSTTEAFF. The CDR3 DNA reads TGTGCCAGCAGCTCACAGGGGTCCACCACTGAAGCTTTCTTT.

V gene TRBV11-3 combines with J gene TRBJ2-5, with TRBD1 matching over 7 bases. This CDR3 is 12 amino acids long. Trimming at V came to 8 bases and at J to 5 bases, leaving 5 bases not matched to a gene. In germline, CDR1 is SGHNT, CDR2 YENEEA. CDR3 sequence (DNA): TGTGCCAGCGCACAGGGGACGGAGACCCAGTACTTC. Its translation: CASAQGTETQYF.

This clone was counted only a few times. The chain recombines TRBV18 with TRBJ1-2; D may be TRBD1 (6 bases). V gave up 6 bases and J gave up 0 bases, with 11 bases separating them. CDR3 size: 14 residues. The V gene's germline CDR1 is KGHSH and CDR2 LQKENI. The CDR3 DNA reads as TGTGCCAGCTCGACAGGTTCCTCTAACTATGGCTACACCTTC. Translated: CASSTGSSNYGYTF.

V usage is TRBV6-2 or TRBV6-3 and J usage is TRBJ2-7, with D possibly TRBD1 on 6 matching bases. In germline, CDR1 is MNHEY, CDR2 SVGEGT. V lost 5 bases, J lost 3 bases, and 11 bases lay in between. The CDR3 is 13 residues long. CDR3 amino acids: CASSVGHLYEQYF. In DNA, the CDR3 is TGTGCCAGCAGTGTGGGACACCTCTACGAGCAGTACTTC.

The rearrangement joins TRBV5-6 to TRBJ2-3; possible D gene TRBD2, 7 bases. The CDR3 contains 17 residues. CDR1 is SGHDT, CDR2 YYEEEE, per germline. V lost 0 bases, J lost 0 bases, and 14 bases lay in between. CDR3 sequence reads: CASSLVISGTSTDTQYF. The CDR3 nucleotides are TGTGCCAGCAGCTTGGTAATAAGCGGGACAAGCACAGATACGCAGTATTTT.

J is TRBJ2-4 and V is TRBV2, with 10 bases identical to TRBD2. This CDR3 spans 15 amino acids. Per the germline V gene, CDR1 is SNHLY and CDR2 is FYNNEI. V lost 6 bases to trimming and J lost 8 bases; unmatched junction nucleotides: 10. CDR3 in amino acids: CASRSLAGRADIQYF. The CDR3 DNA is TGTGCCAGCAGATCACTAGCGGGGCGGGCAGACATTCAGTACTTC.

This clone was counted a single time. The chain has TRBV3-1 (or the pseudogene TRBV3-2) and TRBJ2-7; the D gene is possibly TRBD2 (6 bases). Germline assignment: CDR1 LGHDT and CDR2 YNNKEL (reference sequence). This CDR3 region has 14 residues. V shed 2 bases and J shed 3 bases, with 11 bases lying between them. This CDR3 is CASSQTEDYYEQYF. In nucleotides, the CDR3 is TGTGCCAGCAGCCAAACAGAGGACTACTACGAGCAGTACTTC.